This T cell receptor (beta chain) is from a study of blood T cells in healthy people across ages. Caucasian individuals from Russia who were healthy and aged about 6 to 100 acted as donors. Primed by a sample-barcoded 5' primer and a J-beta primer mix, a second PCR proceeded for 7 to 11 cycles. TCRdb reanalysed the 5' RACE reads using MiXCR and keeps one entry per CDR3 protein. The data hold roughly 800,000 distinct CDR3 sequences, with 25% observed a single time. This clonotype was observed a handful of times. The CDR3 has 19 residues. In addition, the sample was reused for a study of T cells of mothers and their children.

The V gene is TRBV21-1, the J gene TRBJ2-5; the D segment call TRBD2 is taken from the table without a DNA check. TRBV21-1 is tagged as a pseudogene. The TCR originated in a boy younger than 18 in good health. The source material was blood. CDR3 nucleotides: TGTGCCAGCAGCCCAGGCGGGGCGTATAGCGGGGGGCCGTTCGAGACCCAGTACTTC. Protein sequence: CASSPGGAYSGGPFETQYF.